The rows below give T cell receptor beta chains drawn from one sample of a study of shared clonotypes between healthy human individuals. Repertoires were generated with immunoSEQ multiplex PCR, while TCRdb's copy carries only in-frame clones and drops some. The table has hundreds of thousands of clones, around 80% seen once. The specimen sequenced was PBMCs. These receptors were collected from a woman aged 40 to 55 in good health. Some clones in this sample may be carry-over from other donors' samples. Each CDR3 is given with its conserved first and last residue. The D gene is left open where the match is weak. Size is stated for part of the rows, as once, few or many counts, or as a class when the clone is expanded.

len | abundance | d_gene | j_gene | v_gene | CDR3aa | CDR3nt
14 | few | NA | TRBJ1-1 | TRBV6-5 | CASSRGPSVTEAFF | TGTGCCAGCAGCAGAGGGCCCTCGGTCACTGAAGCTTTCTTT
14 | NA | NA | TRBJ2-7 | TRBV2 | CASRMDTIGYEQYF | TGTGCCAGCAGGATGGACACTATCGGGTACGAGCAGTACTTC
16 | NA | TRBD1 | TRBJ2-2 | TRBV5-1 | CASSSAGTANTGELFF | TGCGCCAGCAGCTCCGCAGGGACAGCAAACACCGGGGAGCTGTTTTTT
14 | NA | NA | TRBJ2-6 | TRBV7-9 | CASSDGVGANVLTF | TGTGCCAGCAGCGATGGGGTCGGGGCCAACGTCCTGACTTTC
14 | NA | NA | TRBJ1-5 | TRBV30 | CAWNTGTRFRPQHF | TGTGCCTGGAATACAGGGACCCGGTTTCGGCCCCAGCATTTT
16 | NA | TRBD2 | TRBJ2-1 | TRBV18 | CASSPPASGTHNEQFF | TGTGCCAGCTCACCACCCGCTAGCGGGACCCACAATGAGCAGTTCTTC
15 | NA | NA | TRBJ2-7 | TRBV6-5 | CASSSLGGTGDEQYF | TGTGCCAGCAGTTCCCTCGGCGGGACGGGCGACGAGCAGTACTTC
17 | NA | NA | TRBJ2-2 | TRBV5-1 | CASSSGTTVTNTGELFF | TGCGCCAGCAGCTCGGGAACGACAGTAACGAACACCGGGGAGCTGTTTTTT
16 | NA | NA | TRBJ2-1 | TRBV19 | CASSMPSGISYNEQFF | TGTGCCAGTAGTATGCCGTCGGGGATCTCCTACAATGAGCAGTTCTTC
17 | many | NA | TRBJ2-7 | TRBV27 | CASSPPSSTGLSYEQYF | TGTGCCAGCAGTCCACCCTCCTCAACAGGCCTCTCCTACGAGCAGTACTTC
15 | NA | NA | TRBJ2-1 | TRBV6-1 | CASIIAHSSYNEQFF | TGTGCCAGCATTATCGCGCACAGCTCCTACAATGAGCAGTTCTTC
14 | NA | TRBD1 | TRBJ2-7 | TRBV19 | CASSSDRGLYEQYF | TGTGCCAGTAGTTCGGACAGGGGGCTGTACGAGCAGTACTTC
15 | NA | TRBD2 | TRBJ2-7 | TRBV5-4 | CASSITSGSLNEQYF | TGTGCCAGCAGTATAACTAGCGGGAGTTTAAACGAGCAGTACTTC
14 | NA | NA | TRBJ2-3 | TRBV6-1 | CASSPHAAPDTQYF | TGTGCCAGCAGTCCGCATGCCGCCCCAGATACGCAGTATTTT
13 | NA | NA | TRBJ2-4 | TRBV18 | CASSPQGWDIQYF | TGTGCCAGCTCACCACAGGGTTGGGACATTCAGTACTTC
16 | few | NA | TRBJ1-1 | TRBV2 | CASSEAHKALNTEAFF | TGTGCCAGCAGTGAAGCGCACAAGGCCCTGAACACTGAAGCTTTCTTT
11 | NA | NA | TRBJ2-5 | TRBV5-4 | CASSSQETQYF | TGTGCCAGCAGCTCCCAAGAGACCCAGTACTTC
13 | NA | NA | TRBJ2-7 | TRBV11-1 | CASSLRLAHEQYF | TGTGCCAGCAGCCTTCGCCTAGCGCACGAGCAGTACTTC
15 | once | TRBD2 | TRBJ2-7 | TRBV7-2 | CASSLEAGDPYEQYF | TGTGCCAGCAGCTTAGAGGCGGGAGACCCCTACGAGCAGTACTTC
15 | NA | TRBD1 | TRBJ1-2 | TRBV11-2 | CASSLDSTGGSGYTF | TGTGCCAGCAGCTTAGATTCAACAGGGGGATCTGGCTACACCTTC
16 | NA | TRBD2 | TRBJ2-1 | TRBV27 | CASSLRLAGGRHEQFF | TGTGCCAGCAGTTTAAGGCTAGCGGGAGGTCGGCATGAGCAGTTCTTC
15 | many | NA | TRBJ1-5 | TRBV2 | CASSPLGARNQPQHF | TGTGCCAGCAGTCCACTCGGGGCCAGGAATCAGCCCCAGCATTTT
15 | NA | TRBD1 | TRBJ1-1 | TRBV15 | CATSRADRGRTEAFF | TGTGCCACCAGCAGGGCCGACAGGGGGAGGACTGAAGCTTTCTTT
14 | NA | NA | TRBJ1-5 | TRBV2 | CASSDGGANQPQHF | TGTGCCAGCAGTGATGGAGGAGCAAATCAGCCCCAGCATTTT
14 | NA | NA | TRBJ1-2 | TRBV6-1 | CASIGRASYYGYTF | TGTGCCAGCATAGGGAGGGCGTCGTACTATGGCTACACCTTC
16 | NA | TRBD2 | TRBJ2-3 | TRBV2 | CASSNGLAGSTDTQYF | TGTGCCAGCAGTAACGGACTAGCGGGAAGCACAGATACGCAGTATTTT
13 | NA | NA | TRBJ1-5 | TRBV18 | CASSPYSNQPQHF | TGTGCCAGCTCACCATATAGCAATCAGCCCCAGCATTTT
15 | NA | NA | TRBJ2-5 | TRBV6-1 | CASSEWTDPKETQYF | TGTGCCAGCAGTGAATGGACGGACCCTAAAGAGACCCAGTACTTC
13 | NA | NA | TRBJ2-7 | TRBV2 | CASKRDNNYEQYF | TGTGCCAGCAAGCGAGATAATAACTACGAGCAGTACTTC
15 | NA | TRBD2 | TRBJ2-7 | TRBV6-5 | CASSYSPGGRSEQYF | TGTGCCAGCAGTTACTCGCCAGGCGGGAGGTCCGAGCAGTACTTC
13 | NA | TRBD2 | TRBJ2-1 | TRBV10-3 | CATQRGANNEQFF | TGTGCCACCCAGCGGGGGGCCAACAATGAGCAGTTCTTC
13 | NA | TRBD1 | TRBJ1-4 | TRBV29-1 | CSVAATGGEKLFF | TGCAGCGTTGCCGCGACAGGGGGGGAAAAACTGTTTTTT
16 | NA | TRBD2 | TRBJ2-3 | TRBV9 | CASSGGVRTSVNTQYF | TGTGCCAGCAGCGGAGGCGTAAGGACTAGCGTGAATACGCAGTATTTT
13 | NA | NA | TRBJ2-7 | TRBV29-1 | CSVADSTGGEQYF | TGCAGCGTTGCGGACAGTACCGGGGGAGAGCAGTACTTC
15 | NA | NA | TRBJ2-5 | TRBV6-5 | CASSARERRQETQYF | TGTGCCAGCAGCGCCCGGGAGCGGAGACAAGAGACCCAGTACTTC
15 | NA | NA | TRBJ2-3 | TRBV4-3 | CASSPKGSHTDTQYF | TGCGCCAGCAGTCCTAAGGGGAGCCACACAGATACGCAGTATTTT
14 | NA | NA | TRBJ2-4 | TRBV27 | CASSLARAWDIQYF | TGTGCCAGCAGTTTAGCAAGGGCGTGGGACATTCAGTACTTC
15 | NA | NA | TRBJ1-2 | TRBV6-1 | CASSPRQQANYGYTF | TGTGCCAGCAGCCCCAGACAGCAAGCTAACTATGGCTACACCTTC
17 | NA | TRBD2 | TRBJ2-1 | TRBV7-3 | CASSINGLAGGYNEQFF | TGTGCCAGCAGCATAAACGGACTAGCGGGAGGCTACAATGAGCAGTTCTTC
11 | NA | TRBD2 | TRBJ2-1 | TRBV20-1 | CSAPLGTSRFF | TGCAGTGCTCCACTCGGGACTAGCCGGTTCTTC
14 | NA | NA | TRBJ2-2 | TRBV5-1 | CASTGTSGTGELFF | TGCGCCAGCACCGGGACATCTGGCACCGGGGAGCTGTTTTTT
12 | NA | NA | TRBJ2-1 | TRBV6-5 | CASSPRWGEQFF | TGTGCCAGCAGTCCACGGTGGGGTGAGCAGTTCTTC
14 | NA | TRBD2 | TRBJ2-7 | TRBV27 | CASSSREGSGEQYF | TGTGCCAGCAGTTCCCGGGAGGGCTCTGGCGAGCAGTACTTC
13 | NA | NA | TRBJ1-3 | TRBV11-2 | CASSRDSGNTIYF | TGTGCCAGCAGCCGCGACTCTGGAAACACCATATATTTT
17 | NA | TRBD1 | TRBJ2-7 | TRBV6-1 | CASSEYGQGIRLYEQYF | TGTGCCAGCAGTGAATACGGACAGGGGATTCGGCTTTACGAGCAGTACTTC
14 | once | NA | TRBJ2-7 | TRBV28 | CASSFHSGTYEQYF | TGTGCCAGCAGTTTCCATAGCGGAACCTACGAGCAGTACTTC
15 | many | NA | TRBJ2-2 | TRBV10-3 | CATARTGTLTGELFF | TGTGCCACAGCCCGAACCGGGACGCTCACCGGGGAGCTGTTTTTT
13 | NA | NA | TRBJ2-7 | TRBV5-1 | CASSTEGSGEQYF | TGCGCCAGCAGCACCGAGGGATCCGGGGAGCAGTACTTC
15 | NA | TRBD2 | TRBJ2-7 | TRBV7-6 | CASSPLAASSYEQYF | TGTGCCAGCAGCCCCCTAGCGGCTTCCTCCTACGAGCAGTACTTC
14 | NA | NA | TRBJ2-1 | TRBV9 | CASSATTSYNEQFF | TGTGCCAGCAGCGCCACGACCTCCTACAATGAGCAGTTCTTC
14 | NA | TRBD1 | TRBJ2-2 | TRBV7-9 | CASSYRGLGGELFF | TGTGCCAGCAGTTACAGGGGGCTAGGAGGGGAGCTGTTTTTT